The next 16 T cell receptor beta chains were all read from a single sample in a study of tumor-infiltrating lymphocytes in primary liver carcinoma (dated by TCRdb to about 2017). The listed sequencing device is Illumina HiSeq 2500. A constant-region primer and ProtoScript II reverse transcriptase were used to reverse-transcribe TCRbeta-specific cDNA from approximately 550 ng total RNA. The TCRbeta libraries were prepared through three rounds of nested multiplex PCR following a slightly modified ARM-PCR procedure. The first two PCR rounds used multiplex TRBV1-TRBV30 forward primers with a Cbeta reverse primer, each for about 10 cycles. In-frame beta chains were kept once TCRdb had trimmed the public reads at Q25 with fastp and called clones with MiXCR. Every CDR3 protein is listed once, alongside the most common genes and DNA of its rows. A total of over 100,000 distinct CDR3 sequences appear in this sample, around 70% of them only once. Clones ranked in the top ten supply more than 8% of the sample.

Without any cell sorting, total RNA and DNA were extracted together from about 20-30 mg of bulk tissue using the AllPrep DNA/RNA mini kit. The sequencing sample was made of tumor-adjacent normal liver tissue. Every receptor here comes from a woman in her sixties or seventies with primary liver carcinoma and hepatitis B virus infection.

Points on this clonotype: Lacking the conserved final phenylalanine or tryptophan, this CDR3 likely reflects a read error. No DNA is shown, since the ends of the CDR3 on it are uncertain; the CDR3 is the one TCRdb lists. V and J are TRBV12-3 or TRBV12-4 and TRBJ2-3; the D call of TRBD2 is as the table states it, not checked on the DNA. The CDR3 has 15 amino acids, counting both end residues. The CDR3 sequence is CASGSGGLTTDTHYL.

As to this clonotype: An end of the junction differs from the germline gene, which may be a read error. The chain joins TRBV4-1 to TRBJ1-5; D is possibly TRBD1 (5 bases). Germline values: CDR1 MGHRA, CDR2 YSYEKL. The CDR3 contains 17 residues. CDR3 sequence (DNA): TGCACCAGCAGCCATAGAATCCTAGCAGGGATCGGTCAGCCCCAGCACTTT. Residues: CTSSHRILAGIGQPQHF.

Remarks on this clonotype: Since no conserved phenylalanine or tryptophan closes the CDR3, a read error is the likely cause. The genes are TRBV11-1 and TRBJ2-3, with TRBD2 matching over 7 bases. Per the germline V gene, CDR1 is SGHAT and CDR2 is FQDESV (reference sequence). CDR3 length: 14 residues. CDR3 sequence: CASNPASGTDTQYS. The CDR3 nucleotides are TGTGCCAGCAACCCCGCTAGCGGCACAGATACACAGTATTCT.

J is TRBJ1-1 and V is TRBV19, with a weak D call TRBD1 (5 bases). V was pared by 7 bases and J by 7 bases, with 13 bases between. This CDR3 spans 12 amino acids. CDR1 and CDR2 (germline): LNHDA, SQIVND (reference sequence). The CDR3, as DNA: TGTGCCAGTACCTTTGGGGACGGTGAAGCTTTCTTT. Encoded protein: CASTFGDGEAFF.

A note on this clonotype: Relative to the germline gene, one junction end is altered; a read error may explain this. V gene TRBV28 combines with J gene TRBJ1-1; tentative D call: TRBD1 (5 bases). This CDR3 comprises 13 residues. The V gene's germline CDR1 is MDHEN and CDR2 SYDVKM. For the CDR3, the DNA is TGTGCCAACAGTTTGGGGGGGAACACTGAAGTTTTCTTT. Amino acid sequence: CANSLGGNTEVFF.

The chain links TRBV11-2 to TRBJ2-3; D might be TRBD2 (6 bases). The CDR3 loop spans 13 amino acids. Germline CDR1 SGHAT, CDR2 FQNNGV. CDR3 DNA sequence: TGTGTCAGTAGCTTTGGGAGGATAGATACGCAGTATTTT. The encoded protein is CVSSFGRIDTQYF.

This clonotype was observed a handful of times. The chain joins TRBV28 to TRBJ2-2; a possible D gene is TRBD1 (5 bases). The ends were cut back, 2 bases at V and 2 bases at J, with 12 bases in the middle. The CDR3 loop spans 16 amino acids. Germline CDR1 and CDR2: MDHEN and SYDVKM. CDR3 amino acids: CASSLPWGSNTGELFF. As DNA, the CDR3 is TGTGCCAGCAGTTTACCGTGGGGCTCTAACACCGGGGAGCTGTTTTTT.

This clonotype was detected once. A junction boundary mismatches the germline segment, possibly from a read error. The rearrangement joins TRBV28 to TRBJ2-3; no clear D. Matching the DNA end better, TRBJ1-5 makes the J call doubtful. There are 14 residues in the CDR3. The germline gives CDR1 MDHEN, CDR2 SYDVKM. The CDR3 sequence is CASSFVAYTDTQHF. CDR3 DNA: TGTGCAAGCAGTTTTGTGGCTTACACAGATACGCAGCATTTT.

The chain uses TRBV28 and TRBJ2-7; no definite D call. V shed 3 bases and J shed 12 bases, with 15 bases lying between them. CDR1 and CDR2 (germline): MDHEN, SYDVKM. This CDR3 contains 12 residues. The CDR3 sequence is CASSFSRHGWYF. In DNA, the CDR3 is TGTGCCAGCAGTTTCTCCAGACATGGCTGGTACTTC.

This clonotype is medium-sized by share. The CDR3 loop reads CASSLVGASTDTQYF. The CDR3 DNA sequence: TGTGCCAGCAGCTTAGTCGGTGCTAGCACAGATACGCAGTATTTT. This chain links TRBV11-2 with TRBJ2-3, with D hard to call. The V and J ends lost 1 base and 0 bases respectively, with 8 bases between them. CDR1 SGHAT and CDR2 FQNNGV come from the germline V gene. The CDR3 is 15 residues long.

With regard to this clonotype: At one end, the junction sequence differs from germline, possibly due to a read error. This chain joins TRBV7-9 and TRBJ1-4; D not resolved. The CDR3 contains 15 residues. Germline V gene data show CDR1 as SEHNR and CDR2 as FQNEAQ (reference sequence). CDR3 loop: CTSSPGDFTNEKLFF. In DNA form, the CDR3 reads TGTACCAGCAGCCCCGGCGACTTTACTAATGAAAAACTGTTTTTT.

On this clonotype: The final CDR3 position lacks the conserved phenylalanine or tryptophan, pointing to a likely read error. This chain links TRBV6-5 with TRBJ2-5, with D unresolved. Trimming removed 5 bases at V and 5 bases at J, with 9 bases between. Germline loops: CDR1 MNHEY, CDR2 SVGAGI. The CDR3 covers 12 residues. The DNA of the CDR3 is TGTGCCAGCAGTAACCGTGGTGAGACCCAGTACTCC. This encodes CASSNRGETQYS.

Note on this clonotype: Given a much more abundant clone one base away, this may be a read error. The rearrangement joins TRBV28 to TRBJ2-7; D is perhaps TRBD1 or TRBD2 (7 bases each). Germline V gene data show CDR1 as MDHEN and CDR2 as SYDVKM. The CDR3 runs 19 residues. For the CDR3, the DNA is TGTGCCAGCAGTTGGGGGGAGACAGGGAGTACTAGCGTGGCCTACAAGCAGTACTTC. The encoded protein is CASSWGETGSTSVAYKQYF. Based on the CDR3 plus reference TRBV28 and TRBJ2-7, the full variable domain is DVKVTQSSRYLVKRTGEKVFLECVQDMDHENMFWYRQDPGLGLRLIYFSYDVKMKEKGDIPEGYSVSREKKERFSLILESASTNQTSMYLCASSWGETGSTSVAYKQYFGPGTRLTVT.

This clonotype showed up many times. The V gene is TRBV4-1, the J gene TRBJ2-5; D uncertain. CDR1 MGHRA and CDR2 YSYEKL come from the germline V gene. This CDR3 has 11 residues. The V end lost 3 bases, the J end lost 2 bases, and 1 base lay between the germline ends. CDR3 sequence reads: CASSQQETQYF. CDR3 DNA sequence: TGCGCCAGCAGCCAGCAAGAGACCCAGTACTTC.

As concerns this clonotype: At one end the junction does not follow the germline gene, possibly because of a read error. The CDR3, as DNA: TGTGCCAGCAGCCGGGGGGGGGGGTTGAGCATTGAAACTTTCTTT. Protein: CASSRGGGLSIETFF. The gene calls are TRBV11-2 and TRBJ1-1; weak D call: TRBD1 (5 bases). This CDR3 spans 15 amino acids. In germline, CDR1 is SGHAT, CDR2 FQNNGV.

Remarks on this clonotype: An end of the junction differs from the germline gene, which may be a read error. The chain recombines TRBV5-6 with TRBJ2-2; D assignment may be TRBD1 or TRBD2 (5 bases each). CDR3 length: 14 residues. Germline CDR1 SGHDT, CDR2 YYEEEE. The CDR3 spells CASTYRMRTGVLFF. The DNA of the CDR3 is TGTGCCAGCACCTACAGGATGCGGACCGGGGTGCTGTTTTTT.